A selection of T cell receptor beta chains follows, all from one sample in a study of T cell changes during pregnancy in multiple sclerosis. Here immunoSEQ multiplex PCR was the method, and the copy in TCRdb shows in-frame clones only, minus some. The sample records some 60,000 clones, 85% to 95% being singletons. The starting material was peripheral blood, obtained after pregnancy. These receptors all stem from a female donor in good health, enrolled as a control in a pregnancy study. Each CDR3 is given with its conserved first and last residue. Fields, in order: CDR3 protein, V gene, J gene.

CDR3aa: CASSPAAYGYTF
v_gene: TRBV7-9
j_gene: TRBJ1-2

CDR3aa: CASSPKEYQPQHF
v_gene: TRBV18
j_gene: TRBJ1-5

CDR3aa: CASSPQTSYEQYF
v_gene: TRBV7-3
j_gene: TRBJ2-7

CDR3aa: CASGYSGGANEQFF
v_gene: TRBV12-5
j_gene: TRBJ2-1

CDR3aa: CASRPSGTDLRPQHF
v_gene: TRBV6-5
j_gene: TRBJ1-5

CDR3aa: CASSLGTSGGQETQYF
v_gene: TRBV7-2
j_gene: TRBJ2-5

CDR3aa: CASSQGLFRPPYEQYF
v_gene: TRBV5-6
j_gene: TRBJ2-7

CDR3aa: CASSFAPRTGGYTF
v_gene: TRBV19
j_gene: TRBJ1-2

CDR3aa: CASIVWTGQKAFF
v_gene: TRBV2
j_gene: TRBJ1-1

CDR3aa: CASSLGGPYGYTF
v_gene: TRBV5-6
j_gene: TRBJ1-2

CDR3aa: CASSYSDTRVEQYF
v_gene: TRBV6-6
j_gene: TRBJ2-7

CDR3aa: CASRRDRGTNTEAFF
v_gene: TRBV7-2
j_gene: TRBJ1-1

CDR3aa: CASSFGQGSNNEQFF
v_gene: TRBV7-9
j_gene: TRBJ2-1

CDR3aa: CASSRDRLEQYF
v_gene: TRBV5-4
j_gene: TRBJ2-7

CDR3aa: CASSFRTANYGYTF
v_gene: TRBV5-6
j_gene: TRBJ1-2

CDR3aa: CASSPKNQGANYGYTF
v_gene: TRBV5-1
j_gene: TRBJ1-2

CDR3aa: CASSPQTGRTGETQYF
v_gene: TRBV5-1
j_gene: TRBJ2-5

CDR3aa: CASSPQGGPYNEQFF
v_gene: TRBV7-9
j_gene: TRBJ2-1

CDR3aa: CASSTRAGWSTDTQYF
v_gene: TRBV7-6
j_gene: TRBJ2-3

CDR3aa: CASSLGNRTSENLAKNIQYF
v_gene: TRBV5-4
j_gene: TRBJ2-4

CDR3aa: CASSSPVNYGYTF
v_gene: TRBV5-6
j_gene: TRBJ1-2

CDR3aa: CASSHKLAGGGAYNEQFF
v_gene: TRBV4-2
j_gene: TRBJ2-1

CDR3aa: CASSPGTGYGYTF
v_gene: TRBV5-1
j_gene: TRBJ1-2

CDR3aa: CASSFPDRDYGYTF
v_gene: TRBV5-4
j_gene: TRBJ1-2

CDR3aa: CASRLIAGGPGEQYF
v_gene: TRBV6-5
j_gene: TRBJ2-7

CDR3aa: CASSPKPPGGRGTGELFF
v_gene: TRBV7-3
j_gene: TRBJ2-2

CDR3aa: CASSKGQDYGYTF
v_gene: TRBV19
j_gene: TRBJ1-2

CDR3aa: CASSPMDRGVNTF
v_gene: TRBV7-9
j_gene: TRBJ1-2

CDR3aa: CASSLRVGGPGDTQYF
v_gene: TRBV5-1
j_gene: TRBJ2-3

CDR3aa: CASSPSFSATNEKLFF
v_gene: TRBV7-9
j_gene: TRBJ1-4

CDR3aa: CASSSQGISYEQYF
v_gene: TRBV7-2
j_gene: TRBJ2-7

CDR3aa: CAISGQGFYEQYF
v_gene: TRBV10-3
j_gene: NA

CDR3aa: CASSLWAGGAYNEQFF
v_gene: TRBV5-4
j_gene: TRBJ2-1

CDR3aa: CAISDSGTSGGQETQYF
v_gene: TRBV10-3
j_gene: TRBJ2-5

CDR3aa: CSVSIREPEAFF
v_gene: TRBV29-1
j_gene: TRBJ1-1

CDR3aa: CASSPGTGGYGYTF
v_gene: TRBV5-6
j_gene: TRBJ1-2

CDR3aa: CASSYSSGGRETQYF
v_gene: TRBV6-5
j_gene: TRBJ2-5

CDR3aa: CASSLSQGLREQYF
v_gene: TRBV6-1
j_gene: TRBJ2-7

CDR3aa: CSGQIQETQYF
v_gene: TRBV20-1
j_gene: TRBJ2-5

CDR3aa: CASSPPGQGKDTQYF
v_gene: TRBV18
j_gene: TRBJ2-3

CDR3aa: CASAPGGSYVDTQYF
v_gene: TRBV9
j_gene: TRBJ2-3

CDR3aa: CASSLVTSGARGNEQFF
v_gene: TRBV7-6
j_gene: TRBJ2-1

CDR3aa: CASSSLPGQGYSGNTIYF
v_gene: TRBV11-3
j_gene: TRBJ1-3

CDR3aa: CASSHGDTQDTQYF
v_gene: TRBV4-2
j_gene: TRBJ2-3

CDR3aa: CASSSQGAGDYGYTF
v_gene: TRBV28
j_gene: TRBJ1-2

CDR3aa: CASRLQGETEAFF
v_gene: TRBV19
j_gene: TRBJ1-1

CDR3aa: CASSQGRDTGELFF
v_gene: TRBV27
j_gene: TRBJ2-2

CDR3aa: CASSTPGTGDEKLFF
v_gene: TRBV19
j_gene: TRBJ1-4

CDR3aa: CASKLTSPGNYGYTF
v_gene: TRBV7-2
j_gene: TRBJ1-2

CDR3aa: CASSWRESLGEETQYF
v_gene: TRBV5-6
j_gene: TRBJ2-5

CDR3aa: CASSTHRAGKGDTGELFF
v_gene: TRBV7-9
j_gene: TRBJ2-2